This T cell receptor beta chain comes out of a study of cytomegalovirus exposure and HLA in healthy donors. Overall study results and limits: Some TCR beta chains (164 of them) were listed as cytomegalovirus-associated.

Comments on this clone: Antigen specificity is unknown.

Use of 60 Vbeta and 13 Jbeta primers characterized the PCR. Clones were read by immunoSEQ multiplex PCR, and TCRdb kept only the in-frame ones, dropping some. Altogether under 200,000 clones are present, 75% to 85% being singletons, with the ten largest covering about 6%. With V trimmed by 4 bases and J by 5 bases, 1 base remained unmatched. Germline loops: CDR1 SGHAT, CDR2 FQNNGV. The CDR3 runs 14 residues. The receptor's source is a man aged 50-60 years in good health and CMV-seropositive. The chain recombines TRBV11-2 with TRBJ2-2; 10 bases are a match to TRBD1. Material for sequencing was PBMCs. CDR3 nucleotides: TGTGCCAGCAGCTCGGGACAGGGGACCGGGGAGCTGTTTTTT. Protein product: CASSSGQGTGELFF.